A single sample is the source of the 8 T cell receptor beta chains below, sequenced in a study of blood T cells in healthy people across ages. A second about 7 to 12 cycle PCR used barcoded and J-beta primers. TCRdb itself ran the 5' RACE reads through MiXCR, one entry per CDR3 protein. Altogether around 1,000,000 distinct CDR3 sequences are present, more than 30% being singletons, with the ten largest covering approximately 14%. Material for sequencing was blood. These receptors were taken from a man between 18 and 29 years old in good health.

The chain uses TRBV6-2 or TRBV6-3 and TRBJ2-1; 10 nucleotides line up with TRBD2. This CDR3 is built from 19 residues. CDR1 MNHEY and CDR2 SVGEGT come from the germline V gene. V was pared by 7 bases and J by 4 bases, with 19 bases of the junction left unmatched. The CDR3 DNA is TGTGCCAGCATCCCTGACAGGGTTTTTGCTAGCGGGGGTTACAATGAGCAGTTCTTC. This gives the protein CASIPDRVFASGGYNEQFF.

This chain uses TRBV6-4 with TRBJ1-1, with D possibly being TRBD1 (6 bases). Per the germline V gene, CDR1 is MRHNA and CDR2 is SNTAGT. This CDR3 comprises 14 residues. Trimming pared 5 bases from V and 6 bases from J, leaving 16 bases between. The CDR3 here is CASSFSRDTSEAFF. CDR3 nucleotides: TGTGCCAGCAGTTTCTCCCGGGACACCTCTGAAGCTTTCTTT.

The rearrangement links TRBV6-5 to TRBJ2-1, with D unresolved. The V and J ends lost 0 bases and 4 bases respectively, with 10 bases between them. Germline lookup yields CDR1 MNHEY and CDR2 SVGAGI. The CDR3 is 15 residues long. The CDR3 reads CASSYSIREYNEQFF. In nucleotides, the CDR3 is TGTGCCAGCAGTTACTCGATTAGGGAATACAATGAGCAGTTCTTC.

V is TRBV6-1 and J is TRBJ1-5; 9 bases fit TRBD1. CDR3 length: 15 amino acids. Germline V gene lookup returns CDR1 MNHNS and CDR2 SASEGT. V lost 4 bases and J lost 2; bases outside the gene matches: 3. This chain's CDR3 is CASSGRTGGNQPQHF. The CDR3 DNA follows: TGTGCCAGCAGTGGGCGGACAGGGGGCAATCAGCCCCAGCATTTT.

The chain has TRBV25-1 and TRBJ1-2; D gene uncertain. The CDR3 has 13 amino acids. The germline gives CDR1 MGHDK, CDR2 SYGVNS. Trimming cost V 3 bases and J 8 bases, with 13 bases left between them. In DNA, the CDR3 is TGTGCCAGCAGTGATTGGGGATCGAGGGGCTACACCTTC. Translated, it gives CASSDWGSRGYTF.

The genes are TRBV11-1 and TRBJ2-1; perhaps TRBD2 as D (5 bases). The J call may not be correct, given that the DNA end is closer to TRBJ2-7. The germline V gene encodes CDR1 SGHAT and CDR2 FQDESV (reference sequence). This CDR3 has 17 residues. This chain's CDR3 is CASSLGVATSSYNEQYF. DNA for the CDR3: TGTGCCAGCAGCTTAGGAGTAGCGACCAGCTCCTACAATGAGCAGTACTTC.

The chain uses TRBV6-6 and TRBJ2-2; 8 bases agree with TRBD2. Germline values: CDR1 MNHNY, CDR2 SVGAGI (reference sequence). Unmatched junction bases numbered 13, after V lost 6 bases and J lost 4 bases. The CDR3 consists of 17 residues. The CDR3 sequence: CASSIRRSLAGTGELFF. CDR3 DNA sequence: TGTGCCAGCAGCATACGCCGGTCGCTAGCGGGCACCGGGGAGCTGTTTTTT.

Here the CDR3 reads CAWSRIGFTGELFF. The CDR3, as DNA: TGTGCCTGGAGTAGAATTGGTTTCACCGGGGAGCTGTTTTTT. The chain links TRBV30 to TRBJ2-2; D remains ambiguous. CDR3 length: 14 residues. Germline assignment: CDR1 GTSNPN and CDR2 SVGIG (reference sequence). V was shortened by 2 bases and J by 4 bases, with 11 bases between the two germline ends.